This T cell receptor (beta chain) was retrieved from a study of control samples from healthy donors and cancer patients (dated by TCRdb to the early 2020s). Regarding this clone: Its antigen is unknown. No qualities accompany the bases; no much larger clone lies one base away.

After removal of 6 bases from V and 8 bases from J, the junction retains 10 bases not matched to a gene. CDR1 and CDR2, per the germline V gene, are SNHLY and FYNNEI. The CDR3 runs 13 amino acids, cysteine and phenylalanine included. This entry keeps only the CDR3 DNA: 39 bases, framed from base 1. Library method: the immunoSEQ multiplex PCR assay. TCRdb took over this immuneACCESS table, retaining in-frame rearrangements with V and J assigned. Such tables are incomplete; in checked studies, under half of the missing clones stem from an unresolved V gene, and the remainder is unexplained. This sample comprises over 110,000 clones, around nine tenths of them detected only once. Roughly 10% of the sample comes from the top ten.

The rearrangement combines TRBV2 with TRBJ2-7; 7 bases in between match TRBD1. Sequenced material: blood. This TCR came from a man in his thirties or forties in good health. The nucleotide sequence is given as TGTGCCAGCAGCCGGGGACAGCAAAAGCAGCAGTACTTC. It codes for CASSRGQQKQQYF.